Presented here are 3 T cell receptor beta chains from one specimen sequenced in a study of regulatory T cells in long-lasting Graves disease. With iRepertoire HTBI primers and Arm-PCR of CDR3 regions, TCR beta libraries were built. One entry per CDR3 protein results from TCRdb running MiXCR on the multiplex PCR reads. The table includes about 450,000 distinct CDR3 sequences, 20% to 25% detected once. Time point in this sample: persistent/refractory GD, antithyroid drugs over 5 years with positive TRAb. Researchers made the TCR library from RNA that was extracted from PBMCs. Sequenced material: peripheral blood mononuclear cells (PBMCs), taken when the disease was refractory, from a patient treated with antithyroid drugs. These receptors were collected from a female donor with Graves disease.

CDR3 sequence (DNA): TGTGCCAGTAGTGTCTCTGGCGGGGATTCGTACCAAGAGACCCAGTACTTC. This gives the protein CASSVSGGDSYQETQYF. The chain links TRBV19 to TRBJ2-5, with D perhaps matching TRBD2 (6 bases). V lost 5 bases and J 0 bases, leaving 19 bases between the germline ends. The CDR3 has 17 residues. Germline CDR1 reads LNHDA; CDR2 reads SQIVND (reference sequence).

The chain uses TRBV5-1 and TRBJ2-2; TRBD1 matches at 7 bases. V shed 1 base and J 6 bases; nucleotides not matched to a gene: 9. The germline gives CDR1 SGHRS, CDR2 YFSETQ. The CDR3 loop spans 16 amino acids. For the CDR3, the DNA is TGCGCCAGCAGCTTGAGGCAGGGGGTGCGGGCCGGGGAGCTGTTTTTT. It translates to CASSLRQGVRAGELFF. The full variable domain, rest sourced from reference TRBV5-1 and TRBJ2-2, is KAGVTQTPRYLIKTRGQQVTLSCSPISGHRSVSWYQQTPGQGLQFLFEYFSETQRNKGNFPGRFSGRQFSNSRSEMNVSTLELGDSALYLCASSLRQGVRAGELFFGEGSRLTVL.

This clonotype was recorded a few times. V usage is TRBV15 and J usage is TRBJ2-2; 15 bases align to TRBD2. Germline V lookup: CDR1 LNHNV, CDR2 YYDKDF (reference sequence). With V trimmed by 2 bases and J by 4 bases, 14 bases remained unmatched. The CDR3 length is 21 residues. The chain's CDR3 is CATSRRAAGTSGRIATGELFF. The CDR3 nucleotides read TGTGCCACCAGCAGACGCGCGGCCGGGACTAGCGGGAGGATCGCCACCGGGGAGCTGTTTTTT.